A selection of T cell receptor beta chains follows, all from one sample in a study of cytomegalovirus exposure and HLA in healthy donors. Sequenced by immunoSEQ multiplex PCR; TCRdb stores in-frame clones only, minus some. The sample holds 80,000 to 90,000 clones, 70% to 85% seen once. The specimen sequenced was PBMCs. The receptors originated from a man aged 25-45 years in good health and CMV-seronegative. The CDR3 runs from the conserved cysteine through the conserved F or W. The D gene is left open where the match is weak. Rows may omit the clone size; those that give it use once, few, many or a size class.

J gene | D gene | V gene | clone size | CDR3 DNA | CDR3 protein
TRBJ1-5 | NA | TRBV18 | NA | TGTGCCAGCTCACCGCGGGGTAGCAATCAGCCCCAGCATTTT | CASSPRGSNQPQHF
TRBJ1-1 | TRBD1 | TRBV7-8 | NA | TGTGCCAGCAGCCATGGGACAGGGGACACTGAAGCTTTCTTT | CASSHGTGDTEAFF
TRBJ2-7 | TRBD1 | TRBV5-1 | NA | TGCGCCAGCAGCTTGGAAGGGGGCGGCGGGCAGTACTTC | CASSLEGGGGQYF
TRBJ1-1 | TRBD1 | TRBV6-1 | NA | TGTGCCAACGGGGACAGGGGGCGCGCTGAAGCTTTCTTT | CANGDRGRAEAFF
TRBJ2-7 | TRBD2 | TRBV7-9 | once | TGTGCCAGCAGCCCCAGGGACTACCTCTCCTACGAGCAGTACTTC | CASSPRDYLSYEQYF
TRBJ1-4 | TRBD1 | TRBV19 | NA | TGTGCCACCAAGGGGCCTGGACAGGGGGCCGTTAAACTGTTTTTT | CATKGPGQGAVKLFF
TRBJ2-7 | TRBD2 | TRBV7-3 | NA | TGTGCCAGCAGCTTAATGTATGGGGGGGGCTACGAGCAGTACTTC | CASSLMYGGGYEQYF
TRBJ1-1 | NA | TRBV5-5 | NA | TGTGCCAGCAGCTTTCAGGGTAACACTGAAGCTTTCTTT | CASSFQGNTEAFF
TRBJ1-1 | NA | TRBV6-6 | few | TGTGCCAGCAGCCCCACGGGTAACACTGAAGCTTTCTTT | CASSPTGNTEAFF
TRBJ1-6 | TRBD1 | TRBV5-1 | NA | TGCGCCAGCGGAAGGGGACAGGGGAATTCACCCCTCCACTTT | CASGRGQGNSPLHF
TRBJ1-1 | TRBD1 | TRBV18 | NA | TGTGCCAGCTCAAGGACACAGGGGGACCTAAACACTGAAGCTTTCTTT | CASSRTQGDLNTEAFF
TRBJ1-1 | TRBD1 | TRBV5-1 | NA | TGCGCCAGTTCTCCCGGGACAGGGGGCACTGAAGCTTTCTTT | CASSPGTGGTEAFF
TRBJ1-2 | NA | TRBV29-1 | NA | TGCAGCGTTGACAGGGTAGGGGATGGCTACACCTTC | CSVDRVGDGYTF
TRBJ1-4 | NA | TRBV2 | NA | TGTGCCAGCAGTGTACACAGGAATAATGAAAAACTGTTTTTT | CASSVHRNNEKLFF
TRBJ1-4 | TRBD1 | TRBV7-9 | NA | TGTGCCAGCAGCTTCACACAGGGGCGGAATGAAAAACTGTTTTTT | CASSFTQGRNEKLFF
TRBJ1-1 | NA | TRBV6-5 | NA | TGTGCCAGCAGTTCCCTTCAGGGAAGGGACACTGAAGCTTTCTTT | CASSSLQGRDTEAFF
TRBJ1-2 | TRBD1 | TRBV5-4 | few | TGTGCCAGCAGCTTCCCAGGGGGCGGGGACTATGGCTACACCTTC | CASSFPGGGDYGYTF
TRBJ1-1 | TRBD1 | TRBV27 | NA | TGTGCCAGCAGGAGGACAGGGACGCTCGGGAACACTGAAGCTTTCTTT | CASRRTGTLGNTEAFF
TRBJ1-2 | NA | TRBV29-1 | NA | TGCAGCGCCTTGGGCGGGGTTTATTATGGCTACACCTTC | CSALGGVYYGYTF
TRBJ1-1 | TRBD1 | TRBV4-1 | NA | TGCGCCAGCAGCAGGACAGGGGGAAACACTGAAGCTTTCTTT | CASSRTGGNTEAFF
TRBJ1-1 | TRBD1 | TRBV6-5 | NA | TGTGCCAGCAGTTACTTACAGGGGAGAGCTTTCTTT | CASSYLQGRAFF
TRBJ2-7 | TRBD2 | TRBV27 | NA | TGTGCCAGCAGTTTTTTTGGGACTAGCGGGGACTACGAGCAGTACTTC | CASSFFGTSGDYEQYF
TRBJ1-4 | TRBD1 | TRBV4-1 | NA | TGCGCCAGCAGCCAGAGATCCGGACAGGTTAATGAAAAACTGTTTTTT | CASSQRSGQVNEKLFF
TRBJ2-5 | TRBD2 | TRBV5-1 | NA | TGCGCCAGCAGCTTGCGGCTAGCGGGGGAGGGGATCCAGTACTTC | CASSLRLAGEGIQYF